Reported below is one TCR beta chain. These data belong to a study of blood T cell repertoires in COVID-19. The authors' processing: Estimated nucleated cell counts came from reference gene primer amplification. Measured with immunoSEQ multiplex PCR; TCRdb has only the in-frame clones, and not every one. The DNA was the basis for D and trimming; V, J and clone size are from that table. This sample has 70,000 to 95,000 clones, with approximately 88% found just once. Trimming stripped 4 bases from V and 4 bases from J, with 13 bases between. CDR3 size: 15 residues. CDR1 is SNHLY, CDR2 FYNNEI, per germline.

The source of this sequence is a man in his 70s with acute or convalescent COVID-19. Sample: peripheral blood. The rearrangement uses TRBV2 and TRBJ1-4; the D gene is possibly TRBD1 (6 bases). The DNA of the CDR3 is TGTGCCAGCAGTGCGGGGGGCAAGAATAATGAAAAACTGTTTTTT. This sequence encodes CASSAGGKNNEKLFF.